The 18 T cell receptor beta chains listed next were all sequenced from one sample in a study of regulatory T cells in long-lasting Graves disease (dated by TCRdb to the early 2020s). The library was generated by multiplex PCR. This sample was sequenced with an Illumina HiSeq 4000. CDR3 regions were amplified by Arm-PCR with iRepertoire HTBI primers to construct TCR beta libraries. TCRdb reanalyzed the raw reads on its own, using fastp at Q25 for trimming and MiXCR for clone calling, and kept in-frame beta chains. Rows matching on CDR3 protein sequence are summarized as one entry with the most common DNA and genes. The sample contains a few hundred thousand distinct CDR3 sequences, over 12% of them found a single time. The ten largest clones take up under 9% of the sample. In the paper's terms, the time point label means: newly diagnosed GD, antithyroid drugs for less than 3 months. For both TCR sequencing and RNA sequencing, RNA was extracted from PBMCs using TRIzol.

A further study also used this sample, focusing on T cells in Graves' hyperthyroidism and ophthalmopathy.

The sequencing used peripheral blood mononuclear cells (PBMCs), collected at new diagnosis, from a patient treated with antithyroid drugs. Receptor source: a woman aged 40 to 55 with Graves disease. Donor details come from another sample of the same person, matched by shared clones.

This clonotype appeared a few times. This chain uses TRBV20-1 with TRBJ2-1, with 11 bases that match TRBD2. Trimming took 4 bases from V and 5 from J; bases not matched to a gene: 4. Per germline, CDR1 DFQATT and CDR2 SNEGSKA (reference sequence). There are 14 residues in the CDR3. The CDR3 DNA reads TGCAGTGCTACCCTGGGACTAGCGGACAATGAGCAGTTCTTC. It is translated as CSATLGLADNEQFF.

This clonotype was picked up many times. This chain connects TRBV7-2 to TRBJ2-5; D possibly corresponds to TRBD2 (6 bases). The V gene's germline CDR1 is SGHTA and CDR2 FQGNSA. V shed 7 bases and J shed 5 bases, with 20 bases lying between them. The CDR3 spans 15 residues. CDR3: CASTRRGRDFETQYF. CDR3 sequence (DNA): TGTGCCAGCACCCGGCGGGGCCGAGACTTCGAGACCCAGTACTTC. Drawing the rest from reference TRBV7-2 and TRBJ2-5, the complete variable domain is GAGVSQSPSNKVTEKGKDVELRCDPISGHTALYWYRQSLGQGLEFLIYFQGNSAPDKSGLPSDRFSAERTGGSVSTLTIQRTQQEDSAVYLCASTRRGRDFETQYFGPGTRLLVL.

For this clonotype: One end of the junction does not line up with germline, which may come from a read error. CDR3 sequence: CACRTTWGSNQPQHF. The CDR3, as DNA: TGTGCCTGTAGAACTACCTGGGGAAGCAATCAGCCCCAGCATTTT. The rearrangement links TRBV19 to TRBJ1-5; unclear D gene. In germline, CDR1 is LNHDA, CDR2 SQIVND (reference sequence). CDR3 length: 15 residues.

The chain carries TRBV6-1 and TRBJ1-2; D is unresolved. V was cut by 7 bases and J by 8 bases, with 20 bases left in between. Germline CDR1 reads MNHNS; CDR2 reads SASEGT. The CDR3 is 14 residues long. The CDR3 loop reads CASTHLANPAGYTF. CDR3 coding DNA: TGTGCCAGCACCCACCTCGCTAATCCAGCGGGCTACACCTTC.

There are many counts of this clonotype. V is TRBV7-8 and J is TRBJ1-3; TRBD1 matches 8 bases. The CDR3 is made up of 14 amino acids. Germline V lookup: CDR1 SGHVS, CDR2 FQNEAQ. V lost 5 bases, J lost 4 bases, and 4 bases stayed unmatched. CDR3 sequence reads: CASSPDRAGNTIYF. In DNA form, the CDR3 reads TGTGCCAGCAGCCCGGACAGGGCCGGAAACACCATATATTTT.

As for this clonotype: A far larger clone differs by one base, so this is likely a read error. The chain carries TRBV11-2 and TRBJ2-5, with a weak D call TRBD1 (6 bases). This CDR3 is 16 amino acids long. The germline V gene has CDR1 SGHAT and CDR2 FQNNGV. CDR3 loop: CASSRGQLTLRIERFF. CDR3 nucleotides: TGTGCCAGCAGTAGAGGACAGCTGACACTTCGGATTGAGCGGTTCTTC.

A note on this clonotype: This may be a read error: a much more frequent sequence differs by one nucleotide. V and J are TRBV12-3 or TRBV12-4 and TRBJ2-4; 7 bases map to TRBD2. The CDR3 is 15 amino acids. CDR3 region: CAGSLGGGAKNIQYF. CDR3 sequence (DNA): TGTGCCGGCAGTTTGGGGGGGGGGGCCAAAAACATTCAGTACTTC.

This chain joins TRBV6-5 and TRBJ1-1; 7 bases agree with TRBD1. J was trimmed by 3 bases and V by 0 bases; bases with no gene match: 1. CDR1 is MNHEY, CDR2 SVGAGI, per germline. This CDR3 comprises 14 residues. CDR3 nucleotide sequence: TGTGCCAGCAGTTACTCAACAGGGGACACTGAAGCTTTCTTT. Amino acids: CASSYSTGDTEAFF.

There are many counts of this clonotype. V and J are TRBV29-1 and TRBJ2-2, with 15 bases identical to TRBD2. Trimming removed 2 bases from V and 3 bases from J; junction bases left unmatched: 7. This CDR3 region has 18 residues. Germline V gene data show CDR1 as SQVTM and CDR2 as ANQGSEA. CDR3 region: CSVETTGLAGGHTGELFF. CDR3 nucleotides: TGCAGCGTTGAAACAACGGGACTAGCGGGAGGCCACACCGGGGAGCTGTTTTTT.

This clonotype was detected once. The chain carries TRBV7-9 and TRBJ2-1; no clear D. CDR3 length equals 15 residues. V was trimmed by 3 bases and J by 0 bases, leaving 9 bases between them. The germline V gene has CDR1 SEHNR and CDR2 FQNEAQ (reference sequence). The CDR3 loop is CASSFSLSSYNEQFF. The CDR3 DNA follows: TGTGCCAGCAGCTTTAGCTTGAGCTCCTACAATGAGCAGTTCTTC.

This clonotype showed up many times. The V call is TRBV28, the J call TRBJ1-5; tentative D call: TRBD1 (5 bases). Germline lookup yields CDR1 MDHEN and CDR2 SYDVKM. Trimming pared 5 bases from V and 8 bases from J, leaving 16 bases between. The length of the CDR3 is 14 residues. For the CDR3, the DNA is TGTGCCAGCAGTGGAGACAGCTCCGTAGAGCCCCAGCATTTT. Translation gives CASSGDSSVEPQHF.

The CDR3 loop is CSGSSANYEQYF. The CDR3 bases are TGCAGCGGTTCAAGTGCCAACTACGAGCAGTACTTC. This chain links TRBV20-1 with TRBJ2-7; D remains unclear. The CDR3 extends over 12 amino acids. Germline CDR1 and CDR2: DFQATT and SNEGSKA (reference sequence).

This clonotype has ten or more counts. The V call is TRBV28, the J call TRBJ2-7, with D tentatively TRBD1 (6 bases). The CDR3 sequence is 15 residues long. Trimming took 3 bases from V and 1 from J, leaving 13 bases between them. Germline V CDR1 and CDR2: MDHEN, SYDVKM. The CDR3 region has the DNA TGTGCCAGCAGTTTCAGCGACAGGTTTTCCTACGAGCAGTACTTC. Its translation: CASSFSDRFSYEQYF.

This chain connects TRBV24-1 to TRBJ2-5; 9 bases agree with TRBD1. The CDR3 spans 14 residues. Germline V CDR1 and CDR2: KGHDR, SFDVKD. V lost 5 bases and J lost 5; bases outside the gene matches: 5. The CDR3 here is CATSGGQGYETQYF. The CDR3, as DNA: TGTGCCACCAGTGGGGGACAGGGCTACGAGACCCAGTACTTC.

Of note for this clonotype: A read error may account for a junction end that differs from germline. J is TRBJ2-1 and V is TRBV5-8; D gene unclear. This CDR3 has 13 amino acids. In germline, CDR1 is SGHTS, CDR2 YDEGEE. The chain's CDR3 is CASSFGTYKEQFF. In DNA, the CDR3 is TGTGCCAGCAGCTTTGGTACCTACAAAGAGCAGTTCTTC.

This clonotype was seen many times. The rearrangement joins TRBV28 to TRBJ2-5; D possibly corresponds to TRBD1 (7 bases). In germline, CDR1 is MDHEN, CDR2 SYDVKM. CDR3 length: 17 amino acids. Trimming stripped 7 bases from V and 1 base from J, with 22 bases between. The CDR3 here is CASTFHGRDRIQETQYF. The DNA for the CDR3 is TGTGCCAGCACCTTTCACGGGCGGGACAGAATCCAAGAGACCCAGTACTTC.

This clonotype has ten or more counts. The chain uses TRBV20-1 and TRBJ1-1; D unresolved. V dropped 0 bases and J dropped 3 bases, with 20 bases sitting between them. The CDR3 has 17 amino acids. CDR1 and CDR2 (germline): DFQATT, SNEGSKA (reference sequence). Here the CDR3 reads CSARDQGRRKGYTEAFF. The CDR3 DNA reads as TGCAGTGCTAGAGATCAAGGCAGGAGGAAGGGATACACTGAAGCTTTCTTT.

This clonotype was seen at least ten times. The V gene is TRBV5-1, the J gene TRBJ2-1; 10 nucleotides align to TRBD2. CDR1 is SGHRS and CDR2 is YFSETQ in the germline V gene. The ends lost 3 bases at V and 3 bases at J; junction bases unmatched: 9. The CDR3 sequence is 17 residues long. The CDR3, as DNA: TGCGCCAGCAGCTGGAAGGGACTAGCGACCAACTACAATGAGCAGTTCTTC. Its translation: CASSWKGLATNYNEQFF.